These T cell receptor beta chains were read from a single sample in a study of T cell changes during pregnancy in multiple sclerosis. Assay: immunoSEQ multiplex PCR; the TCRdb copy retains only in-frame clones and omits some. This table has about 84,000 clones, 85% to 95% appearing once. This specimen was peripheral blood, taken in the second trimester of pregnancy. The origin of the receptors is a female donor in good health, enrolled as a control in a pregnancy study. Both conserved end residues are part of each CDR3. Fields, in order: CDR3 protein, CDR3 DNA, clone size, V gene, J gene, D gene. D genes are given only for firm matches. Where a row states a size, it is once, few, many or the class of an expanded clone; other rows omit it.

CDR3 protein: CASSTQGLPGGTNEKLFF
CDR3 DNA: TGTGCCAGCAGCACGCAGGGACTCCCGGGGGGCACTAATGAAAAACTGTTTTTT
clone size: NA
V gene: TRBV7-2
J gene: TRBJ1-4
D gene: NA

CDR3 protein: CASNANWGGGLAGETWDEQYF
CDR3 DNA: TGCGCCAGCAACGCTAACTGGGGAGGGGGACTAGCGGGAGAGACGTGGGACGAGCAGTACTTC
clone size: NA
V gene: TRBV10-1
J gene: TRBJ2-7
D gene: TRBD2

CDR3 protein: CAGGPSGRARYEQYF
CDR3 DNA: TGCGCCGGGGGTCCTAGCGGGAGGGCAAGGTACGAGCAGTACTTC
clone size: once
V gene: TRBV5-1
J gene: TRBJ2-7
D gene: TRBD2

CDR3 protein: CASSRTSAEYEQYF
CDR3 DNA: TGTGCCAGCAGCCGGACTAGCGCAGAATACGAGCAGTACTTC
clone size: NA
V gene: TRBV6-1
J gene: TRBJ2-7
D gene: TRBD2

CDR3 protein: CASSPGTTLNEQFF
CDR3 DNA: TGTGCCAGTAGTCCCGGGACTACCCTCAATGAGCAGTTCTTC
clone size: NA
V gene: TRBV19
J gene: TRBJ2-1
D gene: TRBD2

CDR3 protein: CASSLMGTSGTYNEQFF
CDR3 DNA: TGCGCCAGCAGCTTGATGGGGACTAGCGGGACCTACAATGAGCAGTTCTTC
clone size: NA
V gene: TRBV5-1
J gene: TRBJ2-1
D gene: TRBD2

CDR3 protein: CASSNRQGETQYF
CDR3 DNA: TGTGCCAGCAGTAACCGACAGGGGGAGACCCAGTACTTC
clone size: NA
V gene: TRBV6-6
J gene: TRBJ2-5
D gene: TRBD1

CDR3 protein: CASSYDPRVNREETQYF
CDR3 DNA: TGTGCCAGCAGTTACGATCCCAGGGTAAATCGGGAAGAGACCCAGTACTTC
clone size: NA
V gene: TRBV2
J gene: TRBJ2-5
D gene: NA

CDR3 protein: CATSRRDTDTQYF
CDR3 DNA: TGTGCCACCAGCAGGCGAGACACAGATACGCAGTATTTT
clone size: NA
V gene: TRBV15
J gene: TRBJ2-3
D gene: NA

CDR3 protein: CASRGQLHQPQHF
CDR3 DNA: TGTGCCAGTAGAGGACAGCTTCATCAGCCCCAGCATTTT
clone size: NA
V gene: TRBV19
J gene: TRBJ1-5
D gene: NA

CDR3 protein: CASSLGGQAFQETQYF
CDR3 DNA: TGCGCCAGCAGCTTGGGGGGACAGGCATTCCAAGAGACCCAGTACTTC
clone size: NA
V gene: TRBV5-1
J gene: TRBJ2-5
D gene: TRBD1

CDR3 protein: CASSLEGQGTDTQYF
CDR3 DNA: TGCGCCAGCAGCTTAGAGGGACAGGGCACAGATACGCAGTATTTT
clone size: NA
V gene: TRBV5-1
J gene: TRBJ2-3
D gene: TRBD1

CDR3 protein: CASSAHLKLAGVETQYF
CDR3 DNA: TGTGCCAGTAGTGCCCACCTAAAACTAGCGGGAGTGGAGACCCAGTACTTC
clone size: NA
V gene: TRBV19
J gene: TRBJ2-5
D gene: TRBD2

CDR3 protein: CASSLGQGASQQYF
CDR3 DNA: TGTGCCAGCAGCCTGGGACAGGGGGCTTCCCAGCAGTACTTC
clone size: NA
V gene: TRBV7-9
J gene: TRBJ2-7
D gene: TRBD1

CDR3 protein: CASSFVTGAGELFF
CDR3 DNA: TGCGCCAGCAGCTTCGTTACAGGGGCCGGGGAGCTGTTTTTT
clone size: NA
V gene: TRBV5-1
J gene: TRBJ2-2
D gene: TRBD1

CDR3 protein: CASSLTGLSSSEQFF
CDR3 DNA: TGCGCCAGCAGCTTGACGGGACTGTCCAGCTCGGAGCAGTTCTTC
clone size: NA
V gene: TRBV5-1
J gene: TRBJ2-1
D gene: NA